Following are 6 T cell receptor beta chains from one sample sequenced in a study of blood T cell repertoires in COVID-19. Clones were sequenced by immunoSEQ multiplex PCR, and TCRdb holds only the in-frame ones, with some missing. The profile shows around 240,000 clones, around 80% of them singletons. Input material: peripheral blood. These receptors were collected from a woman aged 40 to 55 who had recovered from COVID-19.

Only one count was recorded for this clone. The V gene is TRBV6-6, the J gene TRBJ2-7, with 7 bases fitting TRBD1. CDR3 size: 13 residues. The germline gives CDR1 MNHNY, CDR2 SVGAGI (reference sequence). J was trimmed by 3 bases and V by 5 bases; bases with no gene match: 4. The CDR3 loop is CASSTGQHYEQYF. CDR3 bases: TGTGCCAGCAGTACGGGACAGCACTACGAGCAGTACTTC.

The V call is TRBV10-3, the J call TRBJ1-1; TRBD1 aligns across 9 bases. CDR3 length equals 15 residues. Germline CDR1 reads ENHRY; CDR2 reads SYGVKD. J was trimmed by 3 bases and V by 6 bases; bases with no gene match: 8. CDR3 in amino acids: CAISQTRTGDTEAFF. The CDR3 nucleotides read TGTGCCATCAGCCAGACGAGGACAGGGGACACTGAAGCTTTCTTT.

The CDR3 DNA is TGTGCCAGCAGACCAAGAGGGAGCTCCTACAATGAGCAGTTCTTC. Translation gives CASRPRGSSYNEQFF. V gene TRBV14 combines with J gene TRBJ2-1, with D possibly matching TRBD2 (5 bases). CDR1 is SGHDN, CDR2 FVKESK, per germline. Deletions cut 6 bases from V and 0 bases from J, with 12 bases between. The CDR3 totals 15 residues.

The V call is TRBV23-1, the J call TRBJ1-6, with D possibly TRBD1 on 5 matching bases. TRBV23-1 is given ORF status, its function remaining uncertain. The CDR3 covers 15 residues. Trimming left V 0 bases short and J 9 bases short, with 12 bases between. CDR3 region: CASSQSGQGVSPLHF. In nucleotides, the CDR3 is TGCGCCAGCAGTCAATCAGGCCAGGGTGTTTCACCCCTCCACTTT.

The chain joins TRBV5-1 to TRBJ2-7; 16 bases match TRBD2. The CDR3 is 15 residues long. Germline CDR1 SGHRS, CDR2 YFSETQ. V lost 4 bases, J lost 8 bases, and 6 bases stayed unmatched. The CDR3: CASSAGTSGGAKQYF. Here the CDR3 DNA reads TGCGCCAGCAGCGCCGGGACTAGCGGGGGGGCAAAGCAGTACTTC.

This clone has just a few counts. The chain couples TRBV2 to TRBJ2-3; possibly TRBD1 for D (6 bases). V was pared by 6 bases and J by 1 base, with 11 bases between. CDR1 is SNHLY, CDR2 FYNNEI, per germline. This CDR3 has 14 amino acids. For the CDR3, the DNA is TGTGCCAGCAGAGGACGACAGGGCACAGATACGCAGTATTTT. Translation gives CASRGRQGTDTQYF.